This T cell receptor (beta chain) was recorded in a study of read filtering for tumor transcriptome and immune sequencing (TCRdb year 2020). At the level of the whole study: The cohort was composed of 17 to 20 male and 14 female patients, with a mean age of approximately 72 years and an age range of roughly 45 to 85. TCR repertoires obtained by targeted immune repertoire sequencing and by bulk whole-transcriptome sequencing performed on the same bone marrow samples were compared. TCR-region mapped reads per sample ranged from about 3.5 to 10.27 million with IR-seq versus only about 85 to 1273 with RNA-seq. After DNase treatment, whole-transcriptome libraries were prepared using the TruSeq RNA Access Library Prep Kit. One of the main goals was to work out a read-filtering strategy for immune repertoire data, in particular whether clonotypes backed by only a single read should be removed. By revised international staging, about 8 patients were R-ISS I, under 20 were R-ISS II and about seven were R-ISS III. The investigation overall reported the following: Compared with RNA-seq, IR-seq captured clonotypes at much higher depth and more reliably, and a smaller IR-seq throughput was enough to identify most shared clonotypes. Single-read clonotypes made up 80% to 90% of clonotypes but only 3% to 4% of total reads in IR-seq, compared with 65% to 75% of clonotypes and under 45% of reads in RNA-seq. The sorted CD138-negative fraction was not purified T cells but a mixed bone marrow immune population. When single-read clonotypes were removed, the proportions of shared clonotypes in IR-seq and RNA-seq correlated more strongly.

Starting from around 420 ng RNA, TCR libraries were constructed with the Immunoverse kit using molecular barcoded adaptors that cover the alpha/delta and beta/gamma chains. TCR library preparation used the same RNA that went into transcriptome sequencing. An Illumina HiSeq 4000 with 2 x 150 cycles was used to sequence the TCR libraries. Regarding the original processing steps: MiXCR aligned TCR reads to human V, D, J and C references and assembled the aligned reads into CDR3 clonotypes, with quality filtering and error correction included. The tcR package in R was used for analysis of clonotype counts and gene usage diversity. Raw mapping reads were checked after the RNA-seq reads had been mapped by STAR aligner version 2.5.3a onto the human GRCh37 genome. To test the effect of sequencing depth on detected clonotypes, IR-seq fastq files were randomly downsampled using Seqtk 1.3. In-frame beta chains were kept once TCRdb had trimmed the public reads at Q25 with fastp and called clones with MiXCR. CDR3 protein duplicates are merged, each entry listing the most common genes and DNA. The V and J calls were determined by TCRdb, not by the authors. In this sample the table shows more than 35,000 distinct CDR3 sequences, 10% to 15% of which occur a single time. The ten largest account for about 38% of the sample.

This clonotype was picked up many times. Its binding antigen is unknown. Per-base quality was not reported, and no clone a single base away is much larger than it. Each patient had bone marrow sampled at the time of active disease. Isolation of bone marrow mononuclear cells was performed by Ficoll-Hypaque density gradient centrifugation. Myeloma plasma cells were removed and CD138-negative cells were obtained by negative selection following labeling with CD138 magnetic microbeads on a MACS separator. The purity of the isolated cells was checked by flow cytometry with CD138 antibodies on an Attune NxT. Total RNA was extracted with TRIzol reagent and quantified with a NanoDrop spectrophotometer. For each patient, the CD138-negative bone marrow sample underwent paired RNA-seq and IR-seq. The receptor's source is a donor at least 40 years old with multiple myeloma. What was sequenced was a population of CD138-negative cells sorted from bone marrow. The label giving this sample's cell subset or site can be read as: bone marrow mononuclear cells depleted of CD138+ plasma/myeloma cells by negative magnetic selection.

The DNA sequence follows: TGTGCCAGCAGTCGACAGGGGGACCAGCCCCAGCATTTT. Its coded protein is CASSRQGDQPQHF. This chain is built from TRBV12-3 or TRBV12-4 and TRBJ1-5, with 9 bases matching TRBD1. The CDR3 runs 13 residues from the cysteine to the phenylalanine. The entry retains the CDR3 DNA only, 39 bases that are in frame from base 1. At the junction V is shortened by 5 bases and J by 7 bases; bases outside the gene matches: 3.